These 14 T cell receptor beta chains came from one sample sequenced in a study of CD8+CD57+ T cells in acquired aplastic anemia. Profiling of TCR beta VDJ combinations and CDR3 sequences used genomic DNA as template. TCRdb re-called the reads through MiXCR, storing one row per CDR3 protein. The sample gives about 270,000 distinct CDR3 sequences, around 82% of which show up once; about two fifths is in the top ten. Sequencing involved patients with CD8+CD57+ cell expansion previously shown by flow cytometry. Sequencing was performed on sorted CD4+, CD8+, or CD8+CD57+ T cells (not recorded which) from PBMCs. These receptors were obtained from a human donor with aplastic anemia.

The chain is built from TRBV5-6 and TRBJ1-1; D is uncertain. CDR3 length equals 14 residues. Between the trimmed V and J ends, which lost 0 bases and 4 bases, there was a span of 10 bases. Germline V gene lookup returns CDR1 SGHDT and CDR2 YYEEEE. CDR3 protein: CASSLVDMSTEAFF. CDR3 nucleotide sequence: TGTGCCAGCAGCTTGGTCGATATGAGCACTGAAGCTTTCTTT.

This chain connects TRBV7-8 to TRBJ1-6; D is ambiguous. Trimming took 8 bases from V and 0 from J, leaving 5 bases between them. Germline V CDR1 and CDR2: SGHVS, FQNEAQ. CDR3 length: 13 amino acids. The CDR3, as DNA: TGTGCCAGCGGTCTCTCCTATAATTCACCCCTCCACTTT. It yields the protein CASGLSYNSPLHF.

This clonotype occurred many times. The chain carries TRBV6-1 and TRBJ2-2; D unresolved. Trimming shortened V by 8 bases and J by 4 bases, and 8 bases separated the two germline ends. Per germline, CDR1 MNHNS and CDR2 SASEGT. The CDR3 spans 12 residues. CDR3 loop: CASSRTTGELFF. The CDR3 DNA reads as TGTGCCAGCTCCCGGACCACCGGGGAGCTGTTTTTT.

About this clonotype: The junction departs from germline at one end; a sequencing error may be responsible. V and J are TRBV9 and TRBJ2-3; TRBD1 matches at 7 bases. Germline lookup yields CDR1 SGDLS and CDR2 YYNGEE. The CDR3 is 14 amino acids. DNA for the CDR3: TGTGCCAGCAGCGTAGATCTAGGGGGCCACACTGAAGATTTT. This translates into CASSVDLGGHTEDF.

The chain links TRBV10-3 to TRBJ1-5, with D possibly being TRBD1 (5 bases). Germline V gene data show CDR1 as ENHRY and CDR2 as SYGVKD. The CDR3 sequence is 13 residues long. The V end was cut by 10 bases, the J end by 4 bases, with 14 bases between. The CDR3 region is CASGHGRNQPQHF. CDR3 bases: TGTGCCAGCGGACACGGACGAAATCAGCCCCAGCATTTT.

The DNA of the CDR3 is TGTGCCAGCAGCGTAGCTGCAGGTCCCGATACGCAGTATTTT. It yields the protein CASSVAAGPDTQYF. J is TRBJ2-3 and V is TRBV9; D is uncertain. CDR1 SGDLS and CDR2 YYNGEE come from the germline V gene. The CDR3 runs to 14 residues. Deletions cut 0 bases from V and 6 bases from J, with 11 bases between.

The chain uses TRBV7-2 and TRBJ1-1; 7 bases align to TRBD1. Germline CDR1 is SGHTA and CDR2 is FQGNSA. The CDR3 is made up of 16 amino acids. The J segment lost 0 bases and the V segment lost 5 bases, leaving 9 bases of the junction unmatched. The CDR3: CASSEDGTVVNTEAFF. In DNA, the CDR3 is TGTGCCAGCAGCGAAGACGGGACAGTGGTGAACACTGAAGCTTTCTTT. The full variable domain, with the rest looked up from reference TRBV7-2 and TRBJ1-1, is GAGVSQSPSNKVTEKGKDVELRCDPISGHTALYWYRQSLGQGLEFLIYFQGNSAPDKSGLPSDRFSAERTGGSVSTLTIQRTQQEDSAVYLCASSEDGTVVNTEAFFGQGTRLTVV.

A remark on this clonotype: No conserved phenylalanine or tryptophan ends this CDR3, so it is likely a read error. It is unclear where the CDR3 begins or ends on the DNA, so no DNA is shown, and the CDR3 is as TCRdb lists it. The chain carries TRBV7-3 and TRBJ2-3; the listed D gene, TRBD1, was not tested against the DNA. CDR1 is SGHTA and CDR2 is FQGTGA in the germline V gene. The CDR3 length is 13 residues, termini included. The CDR3 loop reads CASSPGRGYSQSL.

The V gene is TRBV2, the J gene TRBJ2-1; D call uncertain. Trimming took 8 bases from V and 11 from J, leaving 28 bases between them. The CDR3 runs 16 residues. Germline-derived CDR1 and CDR2 are SNHLY and FYNNEI. CDR3 nucleotide sequence: TGTGCCAGCTGGAGACGAGCGCCTAGGTCCAAAAATAAGCAGTTCTTC. The encoded protein is CASWRRAPRSKNKQFF.

The rearrangement links TRBV2 to TRBJ2-7; D gene unclear. The CDR3 extends over 12 amino acids. Germline CDR1 is SNHLY and CDR2 is FYNNEI. With 6 bases removed from V and 0 bases from J, the gap between germline ends came to 6 bases. The DNA for the CDR3 is TGTGCCAGCAGGGGTTTCTCCTACGAGCAGTACTTC. It yields the protein CASRGFSYEQYF.

A remark on this clonotype: An end of the junction differs from the germline gene, which may be a read error. In nucleotides, the CDR3 is TGTGCCAGCAGCTTTGATCCAACCGGGACCACTGAATCTTTCTTT. As protein: CASSFDPTGTTESFF. The J gene is TRBJ1-1, the V gene TRBV7-2; D might be TRBD1 (5 bases). CDR3 length: 15 residues. The V gene's germline CDR1 is SGHTA and CDR2 FQGNSA.

This chain links TRBV7-8 with TRBJ2-7; D may be TRBD1 or TRBD2 (5 bases each). The CDR3 loop spans 18 amino acids. CDR1 SGHVS and CDR2 FQNEAQ come from the germline V gene. V shed 3 bases and J shed 1 base, with 22 bases lying between them. The DNA of the CDR3 is TGTGCCAGCAGCTTTGTACCAGACGGGACGGCCCTTTCCTACGAGCAGTACGTC. Translating gives CASSFVPDGTALSYEQYV.

V usage is TRBV11-2 and J usage is TRBJ2-1; 7 positions agree with TRBD1. The CDR3 is 16 residues long. V lost 4 bases and J lost 5; bases outside the gene matches: 11. Germline CDR1 SGHAT, CDR2 FQNNGV. The CDR3 spells CASSSKPGQPDNEQFF. In nucleotides, the CDR3 is TGTGCCAGCAGCTCCAAGCCGGGACAGCCTGACAATGAGCAGTTCTTC.

This chain connects TRBV9 to TRBJ1-2, with D possibly matching TRBD1 (5 bases). V lost 3 bases and J 3 bases, leaving 15 bases between the germline ends. CDR3 size: 15 residues. The V gene's germline CDR1 is SGDLS and CDR2 YYNGEE. CDR3 protein: CASSALGGPYYGYTF. CDR3 coding DNA: TGTGCCAGCAGCGCCCTTGGGGGTCCTTACTATGGCTACACCTTC.